What follows are 31 T cell receptor beta chains derived from one specimen sequenced in a study of cytomegalovirus exposure and HLA in healthy donors. This table comes from immunoSEQ multiplex PCR, and its TCRdb copy is limited to in-frame clones, with some not included. This table has under 300,000 clones, 90% appearing once. Material: PBMCs. Receptors were obtained from a woman aged 18-30 years in good health and CMV-seronegative.

The chain combines TRBV2 with TRBJ2-3, with 8 bases that match TRBD1. J was trimmed by 5 bases and V by 6 bases; bases with no gene match: 13. CDR1 is SNHLY, CDR2 FYNNEI, per germline. The CDR3 contains 16 residues. CDR3 in amino acids: CASSEPTGALVDTQYF. CDR3 nucleotides: TGTGCCAGCAGCGAGCCGACAGGGGCGCTAGTAGATACGCAGTATTTT.

The rearrangement joins TRBV15 to TRBJ2-6; TRBD1 matches 7 bases. Losses at the gene ends were 4 bases for V and 2 bases for J; bases not matched to a gene: 11. The CDR3 sequence is 18 residues long. In germline, CDR1 is LNHNV, CDR2 YYDKDF (reference sequence). The CDR3 DNA reads TGTGCCACCAGCATAGGAAGGACAGGCGTTACTGGGGCCAACGTCCTGACTTTC. Translating gives CATSIGRTGVTGANVLTF.

The gene calls are TRBV9 and TRBJ1-3; D perhaps matches TRBD1 (6 bases). The V and J ends lost 4 bases and 0 bases respectively, with 11 bases between them. The CDR3 runs to 15 residues. Germline V CDR1 and CDR2: SGDLS, YYNGEE. The CDR3 DNA is TGTGCCAGCAGCCCTGGACAGACCTCTGGAAACACCATATATTTT. Protein product: CASSPGQTSGNTIYF.

A single count supports this clone. The V and J genes are TRBV10-2 and TRBJ2-2; D unclear. The V and J ends lost 0 bases and 5 bases respectively, with 10 bases between them. Per germline, CDR1 WSHSY and CDR2 SAAADI. There are 15 residues in the CDR3. For the CDR3, the DNA is TGCGCCAGCAGTGAGTCGCTCTACCAAACCGGGGAGCTGTTTTTT. Protein product: CASSESLYQTGELFF.

This chain uses TRBV2 with TRBJ2-5, with TRBD1 matching over 11 bases. V gave up 6 bases and J gave up 4 bases; unmatched junction bases: 1. This CDR3 region has 13 residues. Germline-derived CDR1 and CDR2 are SNHLY and FYNNEI. The CDR3 loop is CASRGTGGETQYF. For the CDR3, the DNA is TGTGCCAGCAGGGGGACAGGGGGAGAGACCCAGTACTTC.

CDR3 protein: CASSGSVYNSPLHF. The CDR3 DNA reads TGTGCCAGCAGTGGATCGGTTTATAATTCACCCCTCCACTTT. The J gene is TRBJ1-6, the V gene TRBV25-1; no clear D gene. The V end was cut by 4 bases, the J end by 4 bases, with 8 bases between. CDR1 and CDR2 from the germline V gene are MGHDK and SYGVNS. CDR3 size: 14 residues.

V gene TRBV7-9 combines with J gene TRBJ1-1; 7 nucleotides match TRBD1. Germline assignment: CDR1 SEHNR and CDR2 FQNEAQ (reference sequence). The CDR3 spans 13 residues. V dropped 3 bases and J dropped 7; count of bases not matched to a gene: 5. CDR3 coding DNA: TGTGCCAGCAGCTTCGACAGGGCTTTTGAAGCTTTCTTT. Its protein is CASSFDRAFEAFF. Variable domain in full (rest from reference TRBV7-9 and TRBJ1-1): DTGVSQNPRHKITKRGQNVTFRCDPISEHNRLYWYRQTLGQGPEFLTYFQNEAQLEKSRLLSDRFSAERPKGSFSTLEIQRTEQGDSAMYLCASSFDRAFEAFFGQGTRLTVV.

The chain employs TRBV10-3 and TRBJ2-2; 10 bases fit TRBD1. V lost 6 bases to trimming and J lost 3 bases; unmatched junction nucleotides: 7. This CDR3 comprises 16 residues. The germline gives CDR1 ENHRY, CDR2 SYGVKD. CDR3 sequence reads: CAIRDVDRGDTGELFF. The DNA for the CDR3 is TGTGCCATCAGAGATGTGGACAGGGGGGACACCGGGGAGCTGTTTTTT.

Here the CDR3 DNA reads TGTGCCAGCAGCCTGCGGGGGGTTTTACAGCCCCAGCATTTT. This codes for CASSLRGVLQPQHF. V gene TRBV28 combines with J gene TRBJ1-5; D is perhaps TRBD1 (5 bases). This CDR3 is built from 14 residues. CDR1 and CDR2 (germline): MDHEN, SYDVKM. The V gene lost 6 bases and the J gene lost 7 bases, with 16 bases spanning the gap.

The rearrangement links TRBV6-5 to TRBJ1-5; no clear D gene. In germline, CDR1 is MNHEY, CDR2 SVGAGI. V gave up 0 bases and J gave up 9 bases, with 6 bases separating them. CDR3 length: 12 amino acids. The CDR3 here is CASSYSVLPQHF. The CDR3 coding sequence is TGTGCCAGCAGTTACTCCGTCCTGCCCCAGCATTTT.

The rearrangement joins TRBV5-1 to TRBJ2-1; D perhaps matches TRBD2 (5 bases). With 2 bases removed from V and 7 bases from J, the gap between germline ends came to 10 bases. Germline CDR1 and CDR2: SGHRS and YFSETQ. The CDR3 is 13 amino acids. The CDR3 loop reads CASSFAGGNEQFF. The CDR3 bases are TGCGCCAGCAGCTTTGCGGGCGGGAATGAGCAGTTCTTC.

J is TRBJ2-7 and V is TRBV6-1, with D hard to call. The CDR3 sequence is 12 residues long. Germline CDR1 is MNHNS and CDR2 is SASEGT. V gave up 6 bases and J gave up 9 bases, with 15 bases separating them. CDR3 region: CASRPDLRGQYF. For the CDR3, the DNA is TGTGCCAGCAGACCCGACCTGCGAGGGCAGTACTTC.

This chain connects TRBV11-1 to TRBJ2-7, with 8 nucleotides matching TRBD1. Unmatched junction bases numbered 9, after V lost 5 bases and J lost 3 bases. The CDR3 is 15 residues long. The germline gives CDR1 SGHAT, CDR2 FQDESV (reference sequence). CDR3 loop: CASSAQDRADYEQYF. Written as DNA, the CDR3 is TGTGCCAGCAGCGCCCAGGACAGGGCGGACTACGAGCAGTACTTC.

The chain links TRBV2 to TRBJ1-5, with 9 bases matching TRBD1. J lost 11 bases, V lost 4 bases, and 9 bases had no gene match. The germline gives CDR1 SNHLY, CDR2 FYNNEI. This CDR3 has 14 residues. The CDR3 DNA sequence: TGTGCCAGCAGTGGCTTGTCGACAGGGGGGACCCAGCATTTT. Encoded protein: CASSGLSTGGTQHF. Together with reference TRBV2 and TRBJ1-5, the CDR3 gives the full variable domain: EPEVTQTPSHQVTQMGQEVILRCVPISNHLYFYWYRQILGQKVEFLVSFYNNEISEKSEIFDDQFSVERPDGSNFTLKIRSTKLEDSAMYFCASSGLSTGGTQHFGDGTRLSIL.

The V call is TRBV5-1, the J call TRBJ2-1; 12 positions match TRBD2. Per the germline V gene, CDR1 is SGHRS and CDR2 is YFSETQ. The CDR3 covers 17 residues. The V and J ends lost 4 bases and 4 bases, in that order; junction bases with no gene match: 9. The CDR3, as DNA: TGCGCCAGCAGCCAATTGACTAGCGGGGGATTTTACAATGAGCAGTTCTTC. It is translated as CASSQLTSGGFYNEQFF. The whole variable domain, filled in from reference TRBV5-1 and TRBJ2-1, reads KAGVTQTPRYLIKTRGQQVTLSCSPISGHRSVSWYQQTPGQGLQFLFEYFSETQRNKGNFPGRFSGRQFSNSRSEMNVSTLELGDSALYLCASSQLTSGGFYNEQFFGPGTRLTVL.

The chain recombines TRBV11-2 with TRBJ1-6; D perhaps matches TRBD1 (6 bases). This CDR3 spans 14 amino acids. Germline-derived CDR1 and CDR2 are SGHAT and FQNNGV. The V gene lost 4 bases and the J gene lost 7 bases, with 11 bases spanning the gap. CDR3 sequence: CASSYLDRNSPLHF. The CDR3 nucleotides are TGTGCCAGCAGCTACTTGGACAGAAATTCACCCCTCCACTTT.

This chain links TRBV18 with TRBJ1-4, with D maybe TRBD1 (5 bases). V was pared by 1 base and J by 8 bases, with 17 bases between. The CDR3 extends over 16 amino acids. Germline CDR1 and CDR2: KGHSH and LQKENI. In DNA, the CDR3 is TGTGCCAGCTCACCACTCGGGGGGTCTGGCCCCGAAAAACTGTTTTTT. Protein sequence: CASSPLGGSGPEKLFF. The entire variable domain, with the rest obtained from reference TRBV18 and TRBJ1-4, is as follows: NAGVMQNPRHLVRRRGQEARLRCSPMKGHSHVYWYRQLPEEGLKFMVYLQKENIIDESGMPKERFSAEFPKEGPSILRIQQVVRGDSAAYFCASSPLGGSGPEKLFFGSGTQLSVL.

This clone was seen once. The rearrangement joins TRBV7-2 to TRBJ2-7; TRBD1 agrees at 7 bases. Per the germline V gene, CDR1 is SGHTA and CDR2 is FQGNSA. The V and J ends lost 5 bases and 3 bases, in that order; junction bases with no gene match: 13. The CDR3 length is 16 residues. The DNA for the CDR3 is TGTGCCAGCAGCGTCGACAGGGTAAAGTCAGGCTACGAGCAGTACTTC. Amino acid sequence: CASSVDRVKSGYEQYF.

The J gene is TRBJ1-4, the V gene TRBV15; 8 bases are a match to TRBD1. CDR3 size: 16 residues. Germline V gene data show CDR1 as LNHNV and CDR2 as YYDKDF (reference sequence). The ends lost 5 bases at V and 7 bases at J; junction bases unmatched: 12. This CDR3 reads CATSSGAGGEAEKLFF. CDR3 nucleotides: TGTGCCACCAGCTCTGGGGCAGGGGGCGAGGCTGAAAAACTGTTTTTT.

J is TRBJ2-2 and V is TRBV5-4; 10 bases line up with TRBD1. Germline values: CDR1 SGHNT, CDR2 YYREEE (reference sequence). The CDR3 spans 16 residues. V lost 3 bases and J lost 7; bases outside the gene matches: 9. Here the CDR3 reads CASSYPGTGDNGELFF. The CDR3 DNA reads as TGTGCCAGCAGCTATCCCGGGACAGGGGATAACGGGGAGCTGTTTTTT. The full variable domain, completed using reference TRBV5-4 and TRBJ2-2, is ETGVTQSPTHLIKTRGQQVTLRCSSQSGHNTVSWYQQALGQGPQFIFQYYREEENGRGNFPPRFSGLQFPNYSSELNVNALELDDSALYLCASSYPGTGDNGELFFGEGSRLTVL.

The rearrangement links TRBV4-2 to TRBJ1-4, with 10 positions matching TRBD1. This CDR3 spans 16 amino acids. The germline CDR1 and CDR2 sequences are LGHNA and YNFKEQ. V was clipped by 4 bases and J by 8 bases; unmatched bases: 10. CDR3 sequence reads: CASSPPRTGGSEKLFF. The CDR3 DNA follows: TGTGCCAGCAGCCCCCCTCGGACAGGGGGTAGCGAAAAACTGTTTTTT.

The chain carries TRBV9 and TRBJ2-2; D ambiguous. V lost 1 base, J lost 6 bases, and 10 bases lay in between. Germline V gene data show CDR1 as SGDLS and CDR2 as YYNGEE. The CDR3 has 14 amino acids. The CDR3 DNA sequence: TGTGCCAGCAGCGTAATCGGTGGTCCCGGGGAGCTGTTTTTT. This gives the protein CASSVIGGPGELFF. Full variable domain (missing parts from reference TRBV9 and TRBJ2-2): DSGVTQTPKHLITATGQRVTLRCSPRSGDLSVYWYQQSLDQGLQFLIQYYNGEERAKGNILERFSAQQFPDLHSELNLSSLELGDSALYFCASSVIGGPGELFFGEGSRLTVL.

The chain couples TRBV28 to TRBJ1-2, with TRBD1 matching over 7 bases. In germline, CDR1 is MDHEN, CDR2 SYDVKM. Trimming at V came to 6 bases and at J to 5 bases, leaving 12 bases not matched to a gene. CDR3 size: 15 residues. The CDR3 sequence is CASSPSPQGLYGYTF. DNA of the CDR3: TGTGCCAGCAGCCCATCCCCACAGGGGTTGTATGGCTACACCTTC.

The rearrangement links TRBV30 to TRBJ1-6; tentative D call: TRBD1 (5 bases). There are 13 residues in the CDR3. The germline CDR1 and CDR2 sequences are GTSNPN and SVGIG (reference sequence). Trimming took 6 bases from V and 7 from J, leaving 13 bases between them. This CDR3 reads CACFWDWNSPLHF. In nucleotides, the CDR3 is TGTGCCTGTTTCTGGGACTGGAATTCACCCCTCCACTTT. Full variable domain (rest looked up from reference TRBV30 and TRBJ1-6): SQTIHQWPATLVQPVGSPLSLECTVEGTSNPNLYWYRQAAGRGLQLLFYSVGIGQISSEVPQNLSASRPQDRQFILSSKKLLLSDSGFYLCACFWDWNSPLHFGNGTRLTVT.

Concerning this clone: Other nucleotide sequences from this sample produce the same CDR3. This chain uses TRBV5-4 with TRBJ1-2; D may be TRBD1 (5 bases). Per the germline V gene, CDR1 is SGHNT and CDR2 is YYREEE (reference sequence). This CDR3 is built from 13 residues. Trimming left V 1 base short and J 5 bases short, with 9 bases between. This chain's CDR3 is CASSLSGGYGYTF. In nucleotides, the CDR3 is TGTGCCAGCAGCTTGTCCGGGGGGTATGGCTACACCTTC.

The gene calls are TRBV7-2 and TRBJ1-2, with D perhaps matching TRBD1 (5 bases). V was trimmed by 0 bases and J by 7 bases, leaving 12 bases between them. The CDR3 is made up of 14 amino acids. CDR1 SGHTA and CDR2 FQGNSA come from the germline V gene. The CDR3 reads CASSLAGTKAGYTF. As DNA, the CDR3 is TGTGCCAGCAGCTTAGCAGGGACTAAAGCTGGCTACACCTTC.

The J gene is TRBJ2-3, the V gene TRBV5-4; 7 positions agree with TRBD2. CDR3 length: 12 residues. The germline V gene has CDR1 SGHNT and CDR2 YYREEE (reference sequence). V was clipped by 2 bases and J by 11 bases; unmatched bases: 5. DNA of the CDR3: TGTGCCAGCAGCTTAAGCGGGGTTGAGCAGTATTTT. Translation gives CASSLSGVEQYF.

This chain connects TRBV7-8 to TRBJ2-3; D gene unclear. Between the trimmed V and J ends, which lost 5 bases and 6 bases, there was a span of 9 bases. The CDR3 spans 12 residues. Looked up from germline, CDR1 is SGHVS and CDR2 is FQNEAQ. The CDR3 sequence: CASSNLVDTQYF. The CDR3 DNA is TGTGCCAGCAGCAATCTAGTGGATACGCAGTATTTT. The full variable domain, its missing parts supplied by reference TRBV7-8 and TRBJ2-3, is GAGVSQSPRYKVAKRGQDVALRCDPISGHVSLFWYQQALGQGPEFLTYFQNEAQLDKSGLPSDRFFAERPEGSVSTLKIQRTQQEDSAVYLCASSNLVDTQYFGPGTRLTVL.

This chain links TRBV7-8 with TRBJ2-2, with D hard to call. Germline CDR1 reads SGHVS; CDR2 reads FQNEAQ. V lost 1 base and J lost 0, with 9 bases in between. The CDR3 runs 16 residues. The DNA for the CDR3 is TGTGCCAGCAGCTTAGTGTTGGCACCGAACACCGGGGAGCTGTTTTTT. As protein: CASSLVLAPNTGELFF.

This clone has only a few counts. The chain combines TRBV7-6 with TRBJ1-5, with D possibly TRBD1 on 5 matching bases. CDR3 length equals 16 residues. The ends were cut back, 4 bases at V and 4 bases at J, with 17 bases in the middle. CDR1 SGHVS and CDR2 FNYEAQ come from the germline V gene. CDR3 sequence (DNA): TGTGCCAGCAGCTCCCGGCCCGGGAGGGGAAATCAGCCCCAGCATTTT. This sequence encodes CASSSRPGRGNQPQHF.

The J gene is TRBJ2-7, the V gene TRBV25-1; D gene uncertain. The V end was cut by 3 bases, the J end by 2 bases, with 11 bases between. This CDR3 has 14 residues. CDR1 is MGHDK and CDR2 is SYGVNS in the germline V gene. As DNA, the CDR3 is TGTGCCAGCAGTGATTCCGGTCTGACCTACGAGCAGTACTTC. This translates into CASSDSGLTYEQYF.